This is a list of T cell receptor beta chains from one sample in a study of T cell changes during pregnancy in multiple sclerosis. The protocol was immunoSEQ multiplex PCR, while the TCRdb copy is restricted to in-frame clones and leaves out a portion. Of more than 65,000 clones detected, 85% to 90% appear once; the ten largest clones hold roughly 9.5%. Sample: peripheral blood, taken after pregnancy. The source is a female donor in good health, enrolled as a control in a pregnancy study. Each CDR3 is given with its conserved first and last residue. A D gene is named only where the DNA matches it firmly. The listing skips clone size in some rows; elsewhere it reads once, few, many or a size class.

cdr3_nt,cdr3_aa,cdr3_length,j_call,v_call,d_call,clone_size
TGTGCCATCAGTGGAGGTTATGGCTACACCTTC,CAISGGYGYTF,11,TRBJ1-2,TRBV10-3,-,-
TGTGCCAGCAGCGTAGGGGGACAGCCTAACTACGAGCAGTACTTC,CASSVGGQPNYEQYF,15,TRBJ2-7,TRBV9,TRBD1,once
TGTGCCAGCTCACGGGGGGCGGGGGCGGACGAGCAGTACTTC,CASSRGAGADEQYF,14,TRBJ2-7,TRBV18,-,-
TGCGCCAGCAGTCGACTAGCGGGAGTTGCCGGGGAGCTGTTTTTT,CASSRLAGVAGELFF,15,TRBJ2-2,TRBV5-1,TRBD2,-
TGTGCCAGCAGCTTAGATTCCGGGAATCAGCCCCAGCATTTT,CASSLDSGNQPQHF,14,TRBJ1-5,TRBV7-8,-,-
TGTGCCAGCAGTTATAACAGGCTCTATGGCTACACCTTC,CASSYNRLYGYTF,13,TRBJ1-2,TRBV6-5,-,-
TGTGCCAGTAGTATAGGACAGGGAGGCAGCAATGAGCAGTTCTTC,CASSIGQGGSNEQFF,15,TRBJ2-1,TRBV19,-,-
TGTGCCAGCAGCCAGGACAGCATGAACACTGAAGCTTTCTTT,CASSQDSMNTEAFF,14,TRBJ1-1,TRBV7-9,-,-
TGTGCCGTTGGAGGGACTGCGAACACCGGGGAGCTGTTTTTT,CAVGGTANTGELFF,14,TRBJ2-2,TRBV25-1,-,-
TGTGCCAGCAGTACCGGGGGGCCCCTCTACGAGCAGTACTTC,CASSTGGPLYEQYF,14,TRBJ2-7,TRBV6-5,-,-
TGCGCCAGCAGCTCCCCGTTGGACAGGGACTATGGCTACACCTTC,CASSSPLDRDYGYTF,15,TRBJ1-2,TRBV5-1,TRBD1,-
TGTGCCAGTAGTATAAGGGGTCAGGGGTCCAGCTCTGGAAACACCATATATTTT,CASSIRGQGSSSGNTIYF,18,TRBJ1-3,TRBV19,-,-
TGTGCCAGCTCCCCGACAGGGGGCGAGCAGTACTTC,CASSPTGGEQYF,12,TRBJ2-7,TRBV18,TRBD1,once
TGTGCCAGTAGTCTCGAGGTCTCCTACAATGAGCAGTTCTTC,CASSLEVSYNEQFF,14,TRBJ2-1,TRBV19,-,-
TGTGCGGGGGATCCAGGGGGCAATAATTCACCCCTCCACTTT,CAGDPGGNNSPLHF,14,TRBJ1-6,TRBV30,TRBD1,-
TGTGCCTGGAGTAGCGGGGGGGCGGGGCGGACAGATACGCAGTATTTT,CAWSSGGAGRTDTQYF,16,TRBJ2-3,TRBV30,TRBD2,-
TGTGCCATCAGTGACGGTTCGACGGGAGAAGCTTTCTTT,CAISDGSTGEAFF,13,TRBJ1-1,TRBV10-3,-,-
TGTGCCAGCGCGGGATCGGAGGGGACCTACGAGCAGTACTTC,CASAGSEGTYEQYF,14,TRBJ2-7,TRBV7-8,-,-
TGCGCCAGCAGCCAATTGGGGCTAACCGGGGAGCTGTTTTTT,CASSQLGLTGELFF,14,TRBJ2-2,TRBV4-1,-,-
TGTGCCAGCAGCTTAGTAGGACTAGCGGGCTCAAGCTCCTACGAGCAGTACTTC,CASSLVGLAGSSSYEQYF,18,TRBJ2-7,TRBV7-2,TRBD2,-
TGCGCCAGCAGCTTGGCGAGCGGGAGGAGTTACGAGCAGTACTTC,CASSLASGRSYEQYF,15,TRBJ2-7,TRBV5-1,TRBD2,-
TGTGCCAGCAGTTTCACGACAGGAGCGATCTATGGCTACACCTTC,CASSFTTGAIYGYTF,15,TRBJ1-2,TRBV27,-,-